This T cell receptor (beta chain) was sequenced during a study of CD8 T cells in Susac syndrome (dated by TCRdb to between 2018 and 2021). Turning to the overall study: Whether CD8+ T cell activation and differentiation in Susac syndrome was antigen driven was tested using repertoire sequencing. Clonality of the CD8+ T cell repertoire was compared between eleven to twelve healthy donors, around 14 Susac syndrome patients and about 15 multiple sclerosis patients.

Summary of the overall study and its limitations: The study acknowledged that relatively few individuals were included in the TCR sequencing and HLA analysis.

RNA was extracted with the RNeasy kit and 0.5 to 1 ug was reverse transcribed using random hexamers. The immunoSEQ multiplex PCR assay, covering 54 Vbeta and 13 Jbeta segments, was used to amplify TCR beta CDR3 regions. PCR amplification bias was corrected by using a synthetic template baseline for primer optimization and computational correction. Per the original workflow: Reads were annotated to V, D and J genes per IMGT and analyzed with immunoSEQ Analyzer, keeping only productive sequences. Clonality was calculated as one minus the Shannon entropy normalized by log2 of the number of productive unique sequences. For each patient and control, public and private clones were evaluated within the 100 most prevalent clones. Susac-specific clones were defined as absent from healthy and MS cohorts, over a thousand published viral clones and other ImmuneACCESS disease sequences. Through fastp at Q25 and MiXCR, TCRdb rebuilt clones from the public reads, retaining in-frame beta chains. Duplicate CDR3 protein sequences are folded into a single record with the most common DNA and genes. The V and J calls were determined by TCRdb, not by the authors. The sample has tens of thousands of distinct CDR3 sequences on record, approximately 94% of them singletons. The top ten clones comprise approximately 0.21% of the sample.

Turning to this clonotype: Its antigen remains unidentified. There are no base qualities to consult, and no much larger clone falls within one base.

Peripheral blood CD8+ and CD4+ T cells from healthy donors, Susac syndrome patients and multiple sclerosis patients were profiled using high-throughput TCR beta sequencing. Healthy donors were included as age- and sex-matched controls. Bulk CD8+ and CD4+ T cells were purified magnetically by negative isolation, whereas CD8+ TEMRA cells were enriched by FACS. Blood was collected in EDTA tubes and processed within 24 hours, with PBMCs isolated through density gradient centrifugation. PBMCs intended for TCR sequencing were cryopreserved in liquid nitrogen and were subsequently thawed in a 37 degrees C water bath. Purity of sorted or isolated CD4+, CD8+ and CD8+ TEMRA cells was at least 90%. The CDR3 measures 16 amino acids from cysteine to phenylalanine. Of all the DNA, just the CDR3 is kept, 48 bases in frame from base 1. V is pruned by 5 bases and J by 5 bases, leaving 10 bases of the junction without a gene match.

The sequence was obtained from a human donor in good health. This receptor chain uses TRBV12-3 or TRBV12-4 and TRBJ2-3, with TRBD2 identical over 10 junction bases. Sequenced: CD8+ T cells from PBMCs. The bases read TGTGCCAGCAGTGACCTAAGCGGGGGGGTAGGAGATACGCAGTATTTT. Its amino acids are CASSDLSGGVGDTQYF.